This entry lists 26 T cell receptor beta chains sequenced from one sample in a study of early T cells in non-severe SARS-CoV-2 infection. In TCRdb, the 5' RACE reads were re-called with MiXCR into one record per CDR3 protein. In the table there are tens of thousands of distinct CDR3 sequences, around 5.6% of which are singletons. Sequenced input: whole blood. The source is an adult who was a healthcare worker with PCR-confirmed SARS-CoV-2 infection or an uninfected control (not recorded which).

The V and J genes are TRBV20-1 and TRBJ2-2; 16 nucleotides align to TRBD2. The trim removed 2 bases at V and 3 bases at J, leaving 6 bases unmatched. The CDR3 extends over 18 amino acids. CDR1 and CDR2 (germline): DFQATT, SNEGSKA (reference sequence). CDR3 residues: CSARRMGLAGGYTGELFF. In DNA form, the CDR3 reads TGCAGTGCTAGAAGGATGGGACTAGCGGGAGGGTACACCGGGGAGCTGTTTTTT.

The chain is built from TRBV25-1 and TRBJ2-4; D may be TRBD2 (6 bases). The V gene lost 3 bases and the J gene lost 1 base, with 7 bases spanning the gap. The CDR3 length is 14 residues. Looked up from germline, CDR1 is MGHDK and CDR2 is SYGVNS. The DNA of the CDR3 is TGTGCCAGCAGTGAGGAGGGGGCCAAAAACATTCAGTACTTC. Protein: CASSEEGAKNIQYF.

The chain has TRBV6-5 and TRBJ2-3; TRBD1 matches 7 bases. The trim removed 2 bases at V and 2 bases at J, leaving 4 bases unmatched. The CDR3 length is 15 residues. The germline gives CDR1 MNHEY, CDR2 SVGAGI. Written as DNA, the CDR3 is TGTGCCAGCAGTTACCTTGACAGGGCCACAGATACGCAGTATTTT. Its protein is CASSYLDRATDTQYF.

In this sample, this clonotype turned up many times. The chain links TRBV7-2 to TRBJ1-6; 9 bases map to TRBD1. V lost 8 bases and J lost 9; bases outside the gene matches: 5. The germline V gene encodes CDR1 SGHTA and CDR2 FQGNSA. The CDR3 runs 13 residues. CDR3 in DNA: TGTGCCAGCGGAGGGACAGGGCGTTCACCCCTCCACTTT. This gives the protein CASGGTGRSPLHF.

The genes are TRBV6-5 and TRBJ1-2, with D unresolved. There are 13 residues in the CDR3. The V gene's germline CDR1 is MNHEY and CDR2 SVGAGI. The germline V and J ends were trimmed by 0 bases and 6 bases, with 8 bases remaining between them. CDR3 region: CASSYSRGNGYTF. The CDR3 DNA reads TGTGCCAGCAGTTACTCGAGAGGGAATGGCTACACCTTC.

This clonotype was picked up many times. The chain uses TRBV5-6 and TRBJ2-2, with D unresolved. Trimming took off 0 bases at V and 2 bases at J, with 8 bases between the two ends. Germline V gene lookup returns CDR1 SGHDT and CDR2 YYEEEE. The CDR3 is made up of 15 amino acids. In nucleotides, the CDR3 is TGTGCCAGCAGCTTGGGCAGGTTAAACACCGGGGAGCTGTTTTTT. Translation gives CASSLGRLNTGELFF.

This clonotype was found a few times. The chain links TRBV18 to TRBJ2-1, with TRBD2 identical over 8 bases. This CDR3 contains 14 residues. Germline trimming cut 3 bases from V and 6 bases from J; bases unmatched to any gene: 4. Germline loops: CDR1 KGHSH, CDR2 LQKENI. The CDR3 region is CASSPRTSRNEQFF. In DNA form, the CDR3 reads TGTGCCAGCTCACCGAGGACTAGCCGCAATGAGCAGTTCTTC.

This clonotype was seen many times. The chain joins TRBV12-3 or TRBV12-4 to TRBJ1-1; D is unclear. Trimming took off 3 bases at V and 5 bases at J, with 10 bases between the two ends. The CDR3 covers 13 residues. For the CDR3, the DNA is TGTGCCAGCAGTTTTCCCTCGAGGACTGAAGCTTTCTTT. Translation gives CASSFPSRTEAFF.

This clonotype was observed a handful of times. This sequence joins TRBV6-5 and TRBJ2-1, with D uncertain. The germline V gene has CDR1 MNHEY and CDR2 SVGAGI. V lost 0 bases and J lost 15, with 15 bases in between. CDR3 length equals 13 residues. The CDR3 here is CASSYSTRRVLFF. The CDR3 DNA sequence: TGTGCCAGCAGTTACTCGACTCGCCGAGTTCTGTTCTTC.

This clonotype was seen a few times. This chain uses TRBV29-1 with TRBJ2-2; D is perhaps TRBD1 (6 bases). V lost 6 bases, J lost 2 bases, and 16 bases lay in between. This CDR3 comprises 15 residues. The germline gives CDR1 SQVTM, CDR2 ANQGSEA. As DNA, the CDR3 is TGCAGCGTGGGCCCCCGGACAGCCAACACCGGGGAGCTGTTTTTT. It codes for CSVGPRTANTGELFF.

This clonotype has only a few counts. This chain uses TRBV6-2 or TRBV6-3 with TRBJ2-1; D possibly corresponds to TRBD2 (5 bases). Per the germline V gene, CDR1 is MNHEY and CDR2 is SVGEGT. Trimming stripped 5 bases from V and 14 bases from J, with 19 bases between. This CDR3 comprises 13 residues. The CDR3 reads CASSRTLDVSEFF. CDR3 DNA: TGTGCCAGCAGTCGGACTTTAGATGTCTCGGAGTTCTTC.

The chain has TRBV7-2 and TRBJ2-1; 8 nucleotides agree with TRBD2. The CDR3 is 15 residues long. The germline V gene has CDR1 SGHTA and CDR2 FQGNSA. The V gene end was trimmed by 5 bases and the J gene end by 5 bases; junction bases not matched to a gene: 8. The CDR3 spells CASSEDSGDNNEQFF. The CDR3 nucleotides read TGTGCCAGCAGCGAAGATAGCGGGGACAACAATGAGCAGTTCTTC.

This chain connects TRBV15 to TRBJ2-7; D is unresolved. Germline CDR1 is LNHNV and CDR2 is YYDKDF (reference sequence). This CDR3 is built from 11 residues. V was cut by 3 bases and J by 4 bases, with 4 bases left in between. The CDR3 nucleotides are TGTGCCACCAGCAGCGCTTACGAGCAGTACTTC. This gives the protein CATSSAYEQYF. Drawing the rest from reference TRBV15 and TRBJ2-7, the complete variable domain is DAMVIQNPRYQVTQFGKPVTLSCSQTLNHNVMYWYQQKSSQAPKLLFHYYDKDFNNEADTPDNFQSRRPNTSFCFLDIRSPGLGDTAMYLCATSSAYEQYFGPGTRLTVT.

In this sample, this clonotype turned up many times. For the CDR3, the DNA is TGTGCCAGCAGCTCCTATGGAGGCCTTAATTCACCCCTCCACTTT. Amino acids: CASSSYGGLNSPLHF. The chain combines TRBV11-2 with TRBJ1-6; D is ambiguous. CDR3 length: 15 residues. Germline-derived CDR1 and CDR2 are SGHAT and FQNNGV. Trimming took 4 bases from V and 6 from J, leaving 13 bases between them.

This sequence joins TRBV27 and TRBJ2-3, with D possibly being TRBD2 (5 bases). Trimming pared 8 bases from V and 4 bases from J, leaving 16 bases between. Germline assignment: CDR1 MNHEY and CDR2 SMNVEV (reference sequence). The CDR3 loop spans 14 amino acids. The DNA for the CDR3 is TGTGCCAGCTATCGACTAACCAGTCCAGATACGCAGTATTTT. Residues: CASYRLTSPDTQYF.

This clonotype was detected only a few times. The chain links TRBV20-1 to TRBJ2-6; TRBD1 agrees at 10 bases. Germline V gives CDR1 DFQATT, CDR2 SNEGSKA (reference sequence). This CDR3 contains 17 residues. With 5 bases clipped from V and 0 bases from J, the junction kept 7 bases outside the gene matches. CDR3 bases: TGCAGTGCTCATCCGGGACAGGGGAGCTCTGGGGCCAACGTCCTGACTTTC. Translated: CSAHPGQGSSGANVLTF.

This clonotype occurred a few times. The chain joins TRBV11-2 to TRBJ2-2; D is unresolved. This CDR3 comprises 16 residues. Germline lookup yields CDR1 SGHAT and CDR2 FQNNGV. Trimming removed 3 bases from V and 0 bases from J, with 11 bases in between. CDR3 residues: CASSFVGQPNTGELFF. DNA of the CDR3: TGTGCCAGCAGCTTCGTTGGGCAACCGAACACCGGGGAGCTGTTTTTT.

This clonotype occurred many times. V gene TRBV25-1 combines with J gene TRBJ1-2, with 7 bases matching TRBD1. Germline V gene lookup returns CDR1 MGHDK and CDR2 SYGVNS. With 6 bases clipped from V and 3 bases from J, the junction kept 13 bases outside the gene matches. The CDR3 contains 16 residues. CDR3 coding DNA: TGTGCCAGCAGCGGAAGGGGGCCAGAACTCTACTATGGCTACACCTTC. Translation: CASSGRGPELYYGYTF.

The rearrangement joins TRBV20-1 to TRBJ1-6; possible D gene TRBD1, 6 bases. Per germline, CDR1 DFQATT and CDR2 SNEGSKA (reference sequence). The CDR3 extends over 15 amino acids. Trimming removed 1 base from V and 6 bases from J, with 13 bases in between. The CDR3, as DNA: TGCAGTGCTAGAGTCGGGGGGCCCACTAATTCACCCCTCCACTTT. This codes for CSARVGGPTNSPLHF.

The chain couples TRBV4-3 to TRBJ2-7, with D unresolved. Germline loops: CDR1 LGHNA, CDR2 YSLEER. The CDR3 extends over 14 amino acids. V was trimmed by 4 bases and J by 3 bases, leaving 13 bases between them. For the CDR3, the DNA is TGCGCCAGCAGCCGAGAGAGGCTGAGCTACGAGCAGTACTTC. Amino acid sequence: CASSRERLSYEQYF.

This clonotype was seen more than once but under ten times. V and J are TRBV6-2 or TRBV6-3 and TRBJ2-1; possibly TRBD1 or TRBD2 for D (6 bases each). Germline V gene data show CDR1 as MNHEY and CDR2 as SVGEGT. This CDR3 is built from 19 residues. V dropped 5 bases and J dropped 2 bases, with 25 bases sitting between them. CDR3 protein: CASSLRDSTKNRAYNEQFF. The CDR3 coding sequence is TGTGCCAGCAGTCTCCGGGACTCGACCAAGAACAGGGCCTACAATGAGCAGTTCTTC.

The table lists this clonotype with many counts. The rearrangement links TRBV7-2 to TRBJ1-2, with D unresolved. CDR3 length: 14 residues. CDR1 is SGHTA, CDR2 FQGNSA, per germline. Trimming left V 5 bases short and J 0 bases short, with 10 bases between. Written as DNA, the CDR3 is TGTGCCAGCAGCCCTGGTGAGGCTAACTATGGCTACACCTTC. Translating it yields CASSPGEANYGYTF.

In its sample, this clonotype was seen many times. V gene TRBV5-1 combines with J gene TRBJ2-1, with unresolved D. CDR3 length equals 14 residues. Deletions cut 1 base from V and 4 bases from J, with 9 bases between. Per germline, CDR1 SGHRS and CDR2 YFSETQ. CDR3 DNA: TGCGCCAGCAGCTTGCGCCCTCAGTACAATGAGCAGTTCTTC. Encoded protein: CASSLRPQYNEQFF.

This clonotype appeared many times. The CDR3 loop is CASSLRLSYHGYTF. In nucleotides, the CDR3 is TGTGCCAGCAGCTTGAGACTGAGTTACCATGGCTACACCTTC. This chain uses TRBV5-6 with TRBJ1-2; D not resolved. Trimming cost V 1 base and J 6 bases, with 13 bases left between them. CDR3 length equals 14 residues. The germline gives CDR1 SGHDT, CDR2 YYEEEE.

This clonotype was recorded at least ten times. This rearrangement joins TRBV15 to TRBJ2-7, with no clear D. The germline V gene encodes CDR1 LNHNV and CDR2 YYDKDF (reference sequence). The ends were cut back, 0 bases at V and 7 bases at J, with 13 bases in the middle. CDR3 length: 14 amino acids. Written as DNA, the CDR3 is TGTGCCACCAGCAGAGATCTCGCAGGTCCGGAGCAGTACTTC. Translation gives CATSRDLAGPEQYF.

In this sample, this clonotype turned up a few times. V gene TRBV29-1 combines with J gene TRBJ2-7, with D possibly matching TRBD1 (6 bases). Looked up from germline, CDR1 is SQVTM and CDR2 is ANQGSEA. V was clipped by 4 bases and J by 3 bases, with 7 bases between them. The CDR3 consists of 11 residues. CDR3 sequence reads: CSVGDNYEQYF. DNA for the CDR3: TGCAGCGTTGGGGACAACTACGAGCAGTACTTC.